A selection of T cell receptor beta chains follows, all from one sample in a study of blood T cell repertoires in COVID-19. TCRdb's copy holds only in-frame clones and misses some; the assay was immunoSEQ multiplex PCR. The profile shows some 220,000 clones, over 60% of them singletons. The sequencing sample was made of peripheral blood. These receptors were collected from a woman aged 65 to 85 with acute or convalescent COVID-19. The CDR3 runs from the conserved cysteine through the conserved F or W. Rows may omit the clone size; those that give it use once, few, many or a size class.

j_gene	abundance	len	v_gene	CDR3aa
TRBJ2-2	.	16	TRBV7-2	CASSLAAGGYTGELFF
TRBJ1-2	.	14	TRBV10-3	CAAGREGASYGYTF
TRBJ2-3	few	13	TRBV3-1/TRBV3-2	CASSHRLQDTQYF
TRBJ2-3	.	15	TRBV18	CASSPGDSGTDTQYF
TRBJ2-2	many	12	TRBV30	CAWTRGSGELFF
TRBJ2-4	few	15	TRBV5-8	CASSPRAGSKNIQYF
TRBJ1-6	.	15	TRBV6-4	CASSEGSGGNSPLHF
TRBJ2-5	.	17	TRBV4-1	CASSQDATAGAQETQYF
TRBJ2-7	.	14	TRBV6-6	CASNEGEGSYEQYF
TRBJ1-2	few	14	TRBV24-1	CATSDPAAGGGYTF
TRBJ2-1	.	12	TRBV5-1	CASSLGGHEQFF
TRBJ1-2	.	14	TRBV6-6	CASSYDRGFYGYTF
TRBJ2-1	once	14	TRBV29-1	CSVVRQLVYNEQFF
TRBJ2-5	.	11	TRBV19	CASSAGGAQYF
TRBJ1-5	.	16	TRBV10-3	CAISESGQGGYQPQHF
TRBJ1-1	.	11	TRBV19	CAGGQGTEAFF
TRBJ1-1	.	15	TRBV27	CASSLRGSGYSEAFF
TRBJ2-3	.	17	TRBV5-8	CASSHVWRLTSTDTQYF
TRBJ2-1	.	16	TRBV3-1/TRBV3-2	CASSHSGGSSYNEQFF
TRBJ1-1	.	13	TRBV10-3	CAIIPQGGTEAFF
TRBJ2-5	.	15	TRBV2	CASTRQGARGETQYF
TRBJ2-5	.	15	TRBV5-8	CASSLEWGQGSAQYF
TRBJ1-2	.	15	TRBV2	CASGQDRGTNYGYTF
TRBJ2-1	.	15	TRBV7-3	CASSLNGGSYNEQFF
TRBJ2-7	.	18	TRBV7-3	CASSLESRIWGGSYEQYF
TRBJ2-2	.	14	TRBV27	CASSSGVNTGELFF
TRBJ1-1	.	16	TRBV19	CASSIRYRGLNTEAFF
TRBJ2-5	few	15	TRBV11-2	CASSHTDSLQETQYF
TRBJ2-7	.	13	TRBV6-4	CASSEQTGGEQYF
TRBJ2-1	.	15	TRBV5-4	CASSPTGEGGNEQFF
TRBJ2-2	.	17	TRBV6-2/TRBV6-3	CASSYSKTGGYPGELFF
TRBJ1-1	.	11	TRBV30	CAWSGQREAFF
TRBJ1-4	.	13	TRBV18	CASSPLEQGGLFF
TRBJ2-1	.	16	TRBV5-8	CASSTWTGGSYNEQFF
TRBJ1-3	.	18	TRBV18	CASSPGGFGGVPGNTIYF
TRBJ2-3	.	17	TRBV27	CASMGQAGAKRADTQYF
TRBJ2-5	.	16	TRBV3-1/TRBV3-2	CASSQDINRGSETQYF
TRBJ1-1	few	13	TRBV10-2	CASSEGTLTEAFF
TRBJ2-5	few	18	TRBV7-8	CASSLAPASGVLQETQYF
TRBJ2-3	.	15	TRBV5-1	CASSPQSGVADTQYF
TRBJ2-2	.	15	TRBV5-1	CASSSGQGNTGELFF
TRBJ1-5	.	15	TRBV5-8	CASSPGQASNQPQHF
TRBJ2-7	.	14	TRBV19	CASSIDNREGEQYF
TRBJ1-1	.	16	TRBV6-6	CASRRGTGGLNTEAFF
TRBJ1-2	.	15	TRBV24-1	CATSDPQTGGWGYTF
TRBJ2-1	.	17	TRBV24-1	CATSSAASGGSYNEQFF
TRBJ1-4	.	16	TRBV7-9	CASSPPVPATNEKLFF
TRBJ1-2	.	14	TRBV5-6	CASSTGQEAAGYTF
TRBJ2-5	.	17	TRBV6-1	CASSEYKGGGAVQTQYF
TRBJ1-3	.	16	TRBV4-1	CASSQVFPDSGNTIYF
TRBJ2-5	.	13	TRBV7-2	CASTPTGRETQYF
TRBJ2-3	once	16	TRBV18	CASSPLDGGYTDTQYF
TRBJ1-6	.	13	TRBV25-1	CASSDQGGSPLHF
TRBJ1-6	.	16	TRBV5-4	CASSLDQDRTVSPLHF
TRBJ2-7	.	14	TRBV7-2	CASSVRQGAGEQYF
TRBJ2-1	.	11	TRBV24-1	CATLGRGEQFF
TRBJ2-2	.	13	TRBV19	CASSIQGTGELFF
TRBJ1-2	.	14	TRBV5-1	CASSLGQAGYGYTF
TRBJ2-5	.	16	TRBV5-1	CASSTTSGGAGETQYF